This T cell receptor (beta chain) came from a study of cytomegalovirus exposure and HLA in healthy donors. Study background: Falling in the Caucasian-associated ancestry cluster were 65% to 90% of about 400 genotyped donors. Findings and caveats of the study: Later genetic work tied a missense DCLRE1C variant to beta-chain V and J trimming. A later analysis showed TCR association rates differing by HLA locus, peaking at DRB1 and lowest at HLA-C. A likely sequencing artifact accounted for one observed cluster of highly shared sequence variants.

The CDR3 runs 15 residues. CDR1 SGDLS and CDR2 YYNGEE come from the germline V gene. Germline trimming cut 3 bases from V and 4 bases from J; bases unmatched to any gene: 3. The PCR employed 60 Vbeta primers together with 13 Jbeta primers. Data came from immunoSEQ multiplex PCR; TCRdb stores just in-frame clones and leaves some out. The data show under 150,000 clones, with about 61% seen just once and less than 2.5% held by the top ten. As for this clone: The antigen is undetermined.

Input material: PBMCs. The receptor comes from a woman in her thirties or forties in good health and CMV-seronegative. The V call is TRBV9, the J call TRBJ2-1; 11 bases align to TRBD2. Written as DNA, the CDR3 is TGTGCCAGCAGCGGGGGGACTAGCGGTTACAATGAGCAGTTCTTC. This encodes CASSGGTSGYNEQFF.